The T cell receptor (beta chain) described here comes from a study of technical replicates of blood from several donors. This clone occurred once. CDR1 and CDR2 from the germline V gene are ENHRY and SYGVKD. CDR3 length equals 15 residues. Deletions cut 8 bases from V and 1 base from J, with 18 bases between. Clones were sequenced by immunoSEQ multiplex PCR, and TCRdb holds only the in-frame ones, with some missing. The data hold 55,000 to 85,000 clones, with roughly 96% observed a single time. The sequencing input was T cells isolated from PBMCs. The clonotype comes from a human donor in good health. The chain couples TRBV10-3 to TRBJ2-7; D may be TRBD1 (6 bases). As DNA, the CDR3 is TGTGCCATCCAGGGGACCAGGGGTTTATCCTACGAGCAGTACTTC. It is translated as CAIQGTRGLSYEQYF.